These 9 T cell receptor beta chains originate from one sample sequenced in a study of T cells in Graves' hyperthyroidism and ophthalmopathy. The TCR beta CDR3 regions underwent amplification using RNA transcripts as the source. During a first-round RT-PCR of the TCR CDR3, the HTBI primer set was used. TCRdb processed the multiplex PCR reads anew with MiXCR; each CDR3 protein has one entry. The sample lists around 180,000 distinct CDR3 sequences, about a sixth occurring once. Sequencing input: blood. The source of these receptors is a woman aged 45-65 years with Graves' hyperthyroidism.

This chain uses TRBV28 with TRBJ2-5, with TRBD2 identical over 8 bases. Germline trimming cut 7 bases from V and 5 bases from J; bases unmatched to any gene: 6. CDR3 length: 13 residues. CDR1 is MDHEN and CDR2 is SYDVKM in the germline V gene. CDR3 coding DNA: TGTGCCAGCATCGGGGGGGGCCTGGAGACCCAGTACTTC. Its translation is CASIGGGLETQYF.

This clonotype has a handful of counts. The DNA for the CDR3 is TGTGCCACCAGCAGAGATAAAAGAAACGCTCTCTACGAGCAGTACTTC. Its protein product is CATSRDKRNALYEQYF. The rearrangement joins TRBV15 to TRBJ2-7, with D unclear. V was pared by 0 bases and J by 3 bases, with 15 bases between. CDR1 and CDR2 (germline): LNHNV, YYDKDF (reference sequence). The CDR3 is 16 residues long. Full variable domain (rest looked up from reference TRBV15 and TRBJ2-7): DAMVIQNPRYQVTQFGKPVTLSCSQTLNHNVMYWYQQKSSQAPKLLFHYYDKDFNNEADTPDNFQSRRPNTSFCFLDIRSPGLGDTAMYLCATSRDKRNALYEQYFGPGTRLTVT.

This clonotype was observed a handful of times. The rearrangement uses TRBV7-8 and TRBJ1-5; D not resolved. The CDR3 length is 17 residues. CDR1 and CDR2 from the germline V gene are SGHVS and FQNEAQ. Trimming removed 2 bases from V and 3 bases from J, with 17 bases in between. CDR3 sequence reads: CASSLSGRRTPNQPQHF. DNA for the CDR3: TGTGCCAGCAGCTTAAGTGGCAGGAGGACCCCCAATCAGCCCCAGCATTTT.

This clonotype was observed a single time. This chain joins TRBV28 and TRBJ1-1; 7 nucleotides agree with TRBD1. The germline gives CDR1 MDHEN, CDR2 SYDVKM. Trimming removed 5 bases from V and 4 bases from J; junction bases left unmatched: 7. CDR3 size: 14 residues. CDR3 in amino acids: CASSPPQGVTEAFF. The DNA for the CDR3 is TGTGCCAGCAGTCCCCCCCAGGGGGTCACTGAAGCTTTCTTT.

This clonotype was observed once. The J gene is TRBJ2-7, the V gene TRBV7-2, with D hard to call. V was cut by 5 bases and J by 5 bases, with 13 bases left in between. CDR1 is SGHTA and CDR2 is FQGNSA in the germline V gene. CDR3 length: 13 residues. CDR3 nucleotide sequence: TGTGCCAGCAGCCTACGGAACGGTCACGAGCAGTACTTC. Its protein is CASSLRNGHEQYF. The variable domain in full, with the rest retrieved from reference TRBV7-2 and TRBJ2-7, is GAGVSQSPSNKVTEKGKDVELRCDPISGHTALYWYRQSLGQGLEFLIYFQGNSAPDKSGLPSDRFSAERTGGSVSTLTIQRTQQEDSAVYLCASSLRNGHEQYFGPGTRLTVT.

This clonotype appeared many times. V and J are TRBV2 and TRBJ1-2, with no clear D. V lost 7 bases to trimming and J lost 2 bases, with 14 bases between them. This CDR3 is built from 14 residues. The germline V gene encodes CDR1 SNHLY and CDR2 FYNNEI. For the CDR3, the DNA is TGTGCCAGCACACGGACGCCGGAGAACTATGGCTACACCTTC. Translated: CASTRTPENYGYTF.

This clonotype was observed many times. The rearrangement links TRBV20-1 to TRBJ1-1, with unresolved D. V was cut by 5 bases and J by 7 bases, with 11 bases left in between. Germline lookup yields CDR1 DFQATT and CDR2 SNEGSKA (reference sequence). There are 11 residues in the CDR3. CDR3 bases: TGCAGTGCTGCGAGCCCAGTTGAAGCTTTCTTT. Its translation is CSAASPVEAFF.

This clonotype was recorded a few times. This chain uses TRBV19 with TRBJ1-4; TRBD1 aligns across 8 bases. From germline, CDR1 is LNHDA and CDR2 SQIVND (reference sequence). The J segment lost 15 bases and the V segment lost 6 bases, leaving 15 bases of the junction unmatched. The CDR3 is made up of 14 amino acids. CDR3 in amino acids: CASRGTGGGSVVFF. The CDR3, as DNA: TGTGCCAGTAGGGGGACAGGAGGTGGAAGTGTGGTGTTTTTT. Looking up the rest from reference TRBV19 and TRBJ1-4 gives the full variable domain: DGGITQSPKYLFRKEGQNVTLSCEQNLNHDAMYWYRQDPGQGLRLIYYSQIVNDFQKGDIAEGYSVSREKKESFPLTVTSAQKNPTAFYLCASRGTGGGSVVFFGSGTQLSVL.

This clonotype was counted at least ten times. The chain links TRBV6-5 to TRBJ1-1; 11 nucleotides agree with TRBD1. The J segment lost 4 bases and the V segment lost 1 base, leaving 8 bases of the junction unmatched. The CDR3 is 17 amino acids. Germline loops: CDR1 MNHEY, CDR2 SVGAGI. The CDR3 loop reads CASSYLGGQGASTEAFF. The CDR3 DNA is TGTGCCAGCAGTTACTTGGGAGGACAGGGGGCCAGCACTGAAGCTTTCTTT.